This T cell receptor (beta chain) appears in the sequencing data of a study of identifying expanded T cells in peripheral blood. Sequenced by immunoSEQ multiplex PCR; TCRdb stores in-frame clones only, minus some. The sample yields under 130,000 clones, about 89% seen once. The V segment lost 0 bases and the J segment 4 bases; nucleotides outside the gene matches: 5. Germline loops: CDR1 SGHRS, CDR2 YFSETQ. The CDR3 contains 16 residues. The chain is built from TRBV5-1 and TRBJ2-7, with 12 bases matching TRBD1. The specimen sequenced was blood. This TCR was sampled from a person aged 18 to 70 in good health. The CDR3 DNA is TGCGCCAGCAGCTTGGCCGGGACAGGGGGCGGGTACGAGCAGTACTTC. Protein product: CASSLAGTGGGYEQYF.